The 17 T cell receptor beta chains below all came from one sample that was sequenced in a study of T cell responses to AZD1222 COVID-19 vaccine. The repertoire was sequenced with immunoSEQ multiplex PCR; TCRdb's copy has only in-frame clones and lacks some. The data hold approximately 160,000 clones, with 80% to 95% observed a single time. Sample: peripheral blood, taken on day 0 of AZD1222 vaccination. Receptors were obtained from an adult in good health.

This sequence joins TRBV28 and TRBJ2-3; D is perhaps TRBD2 (5 bases). This CDR3 has 18 residues. Trimming stripped 10 bases from V and 1 base from J, with 27 bases between. Germline values: CDR1 MDHEN, CDR2 SYDVKM. CDR3: CATHPRVRTLWGTDTQYF. The CDR3 coding sequence is TGTGCCACCCACCCGAGGGTACGAACTCTTTGGGGCACAGATACGCAGTATTTT.

The J gene is TRBJ1-5, the V gene TRBV6-5, with D hard to call. The germline CDR1 and CDR2 sequences are MNHEY and SVGAGI. Trimming took off 8 bases at V and 6 bases at J, with 14 bases between the two ends. This CDR3 has 13 residues. The CDR3 loop is CASRLTVFQPQHF. CDR3 nucleotide sequence: TGTGCCAGCCGGTTGACTGTGTTTCAGCCCCAGCATTTT.

The chain couples TRBV10-2 to TRBJ2-7; 8 nucleotides match TRBD1. The CDR3 covers 13 residues. Germline assignment: CDR1 WSHSY and CDR2 SAAADI. J gave up 11 bases and V 6 bases, and 12 bases lay outside the gene matches. In nucleotides, the CDR3 is TGCGCCAGCAGAGAACTACAGGGGGTCCCCAAGTACTTC. It encodes CASRELQGVPKYF.

Points on this clone: One end of the junction fails to match germline, which may point to a read error. The V call is TRBV12-5, the J call TRBJ1-2; D remains unclear. The CDR3 has 13 amino acids. Per germline, CDR1 LGHNT and CDR2 FRNRAP. CDR3 sequence: CASAQMGVWETIF. The CDR3 bases are TGTGCTAGTGCCCAGATGGGAGTTTGGGAGACGATCTTC. The full variable domain, completed using reference TRBV12-5 and TRBJ1-2, is DARVTQTPRHKVTEMGQEVTMRCQPILGHNTVFWYRQTMMQGLELLAYFRNRAPLDDSGMPKDRFSAEMPDATLATLKIQPSEPRDSAVYFCASAQMGVWETIFGSGTRLTVV.

Written as DNA, the CDR3 is TGTGCCAGCGGTAGGTCCCTGAACACTGAAGCTTTCTTT. Protein product: CASGRSLNTEAFF. V usage is TRBV11-3 and J usage is TRBJ1-1; D is unresolved. This CDR3 has 13 amino acids. CDR1 and CDR2 from the germline V gene are SGHNT and YENEEA. V lost 8 bases to trimming and J lost 0 bases, with 10 bases between them.

This rearrangement joins TRBV3-1 (or the pseudogene TRBV3-2) to TRBJ1-3; D ambiguous. The CDR3 is 16 residues long. Germline CDR1 LGHDT, CDR2 YNNKEL (reference sequence). Trimming pared 4 bases from V and 4 bases from J, leaving 17 bases between. CDR3 amino acids: CASSPLPRGRGNTIYF. CDR3 DNA: TGTGCCAGCAGCCCACTTCCCCGAGGGCGAGGAAACACCATATATTTT.

Here the CDR3 DNA reads TGTGCCAGCAGCCAACATGGACTAGCGGGAGTACAAGAGACCCAGTACTTC. Residues: CASSQHGLAGVQETQYF. This rearrangement joins TRBV3-1 (or the pseudogene TRBV3-2) to TRBJ2-5, with 13 bases aligning to TRBD2. The V gene's germline CDR1 is LGHDT and CDR2 YNNKEL (reference sequence). The CDR3 runs 17 residues. V trimming: 2 bases; J trimming: 2 bases; junction bases outside the gene matches: 5.

The rearrangement links TRBV5-8 to TRBJ2-5, with 9 bases that match TRBD1. The germline V gene has CDR1 SGHTS and CDR2 YDEGEE. Trimming at V came to 5 bases and at J to 4 bases, leaving 3 bases not matched to a gene. This CDR3 is 13 amino acids long. Written as DNA, the CDR3 is TGTGCCAGCAGACGGACAGGGGTAGAGACCCAGTACTTC. It specifies CASRRTGVETQYF. Together with reference TRBV5-8 and TRBJ2-5, the CDR3 gives the full variable domain: EAGVTQSPTHLIKTRGQQATLRCSPISGHTSVYWYQQALGLGLQFLLWYDEGEERNRGNFPPRFSGRQFPNYSSELNVNALELEDSALYLCASRRTGVETQYFGPGTRLLVL.

J is TRBJ1-1 and V is TRBV9; D is unresolved. CDR3 length: 16 amino acids. Germline V gene sequence: CDR1 SGDLS, CDR2 YYNGEE. V lost 3 bases and J lost 3, with 18 bases in between. CDR3 region: CASSAARWAGDTEAFF. The CDR3 DNA follows: TGTGCCAGCAGCGCAGCTCGTTGGGCTGGAGACACTGAAGCTTTCTTT.

The chain is built from TRBV5-1 and TRBJ2-1; 8 bases line up with TRBD1. V lost 3 bases and J lost 9; bases outside the gene matches: 11. Germline V lookup: CDR1 SGHRS, CDR2 YFSETQ. The CDR3 loop spans 15 amino acids. The CDR3 sequence is CASSSSVQGASEQFF. The CDR3 DNA sequence: TGCGCCAGCAGCTCCTCCGTGCAGGGGGCATCTGAGCAGTTCTTC.

Only a few counts were recorded for this clone. The chain recombines TRBV4-1 with TRBJ2-3; unclear D gene. Between the trimmed V and J ends, which lost 1 base and 0 bases, there was a span of 14 bases. CDR3 length equals 17 residues. The germline V gene encodes CDR1 MGHRA and CDR2 YSYEKL. CDR3 loop: CASSQGVGTRSTDTQYF. As DNA, the CDR3 is TGCGCCAGCAGCCAAGGGGTCGGAACACGTAGCACAGATACGCAGTATTTT.

This rearrangement joins TRBV6-5 to TRBJ1-6, with 7 bases fitting TRBD1. The germline CDR1 and CDR2 sequences are MNHEY and SVGAGI. The length of the CDR3 is 14 residues. Unmatched junction bases numbered 8, after V lost 11 bases and J lost 4 bases. The CDR3 here is CAGGGQIYNSPLHF. The DNA for the CDR3 is TGTGCCGGGGGGGGACAGATTTATAATTCACCCCTCCACTTT.

This sequence joins TRBV11-2 and TRBJ2-1, with TRBD2 identical over 10 bases. V lost 5 bases to trimming and J lost 3 bases; unmatched junction nucleotides: 4. Germline V gene sequence: CDR1 SGHAT, CDR2 FQNNGV. This CDR3 region has 15 residues. The CDR3 region has the DNA TGTGCCAGCAGCACCCGGACTAGCGGCTACAATGAGCAGTTCTTC. It codes for CASSTRTSGYNEQFF. Supplemented by reference TRBV11-2 and TRBJ2-1, the full variable domain reads EAGVAQSPRYKIIEKRQSVAFWCNPISGHATLYWYQQILGQGPKLLIQFQNNGVVDDSQLPKDRFSAERLKGVDSTLKIQPAKLEDSAVYLCASSTRTSGYNEQFFGPGTRLTVL.

V is TRBV18 and J is TRBJ1-2; possible D gene TRBD1, 5 bases. Germline CDR1 KGHSH, CDR2 LQKENI. V shed 0 bases and J shed 3 bases, with 14 bases lying between them. The CDR3 is 16 residues long. The CDR3 protein is CASSPPDAREYYGYTF. CDR3 in DNA: TGTGCCAGCTCACCACCGGATGCCAGGGAGTACTATGGCTACACCTTC.

This clone was recorded only once. The CDR3 sequence is CASSLPTSRADTQYF. The CDR3 DNA sequence: TGTGCCAGCAGTTTACCCACGAGCAGGGCGGATACGCAGTATTTT. The chain joins TRBV28 to TRBJ2-3, with D perhaps TRBD1 (5 bases). Trimming stripped 2 bases from V and 6 bases from J, with 15 bases between. The CDR3 covers 15 residues. Germline V gene data show CDR1 as MDHEN and CDR2 as SYDVKM.

This clone has only one observation. This rearrangement joins TRBV5-1 to TRBJ1-2; D is ambiguous. The germline gives CDR1 SGHRS, CDR2 YFSETQ. Trimming removed 0 bases at V and 6 bases at J, with 9 bases between. The CDR3 has 13 amino acids. CDR3 nucleotide sequence: TGCGCCAGCAGCTTGGGAGGTAGCCATGGCTACACCTTC. Protein: CASSLGGSHGYTF.

The chain is built from TRBV3-1 (or the pseudogene TRBV3-2) and TRBJ2-1; 8 positions match TRBD1. The length of the CDR3 is 16 residues. The V gene end was trimmed by 2 bases and the J gene end by 6 bases; junction bases not matched to a gene: 9. Germline V CDR1 and CDR2: LGHDT, YNNKEL (reference sequence). The CDR3 spells CASSQSDRGVSNEQFF. CDR3 sequence (DNA): TGTGCCAGCAGCCAATCCGACAGGGGAGTCTCCAATGAGCAGTTCTTC.